This T cell receptor (beta chain) was captured by sequencing in a study of cytomegalovirus exposure and HLA in healthy donors (dated 2017 in TCRdb). At the level of the whole study: According to an earlier analysis of a few hundred of the donors, roughly 180 million T cells yielded over 100 million unique TCR beta sequences and about 300 Gb of sequence data. The study combined high-throughput TCR immunosequencing, statistical association of individual TCRs with disease status, and machine learning to predict cytomegalovirus infection status. On average, over 200,000 unique TCR beta nucleotide sequences were sequenced per donor among several hundred genotyped donors of the cohort, with about 17% of those sequences being non-productive. Of the roughly 400 genotyped donors, 65% to 90% were placed in the genetic ancestry cluster associated with self-reported Caucasian donors. All discovery cohort repertoires had been generated using a single sequencing platform. Rather than using new phenotypic data, the later analysis identified candidate immune exposures from TCR beta sequences and from how often those sequences occurred across donors. Genome-wide SNP genotypes for about 60% of the roughly 670 donors were used in a later genetic analysis, which treated that subset as a discovery cohort. About 320 gigabases of sequencing data and approximately 93 million unique TCR sequences were included in an early release covering about 600 HLA-typed donors. The number of typed donors differed by locus: about 620-630 for A, B, C, DRB1 and DQB1; 500 to 550 for DQA1; approximately 600 for DPA1; and about 450 for DPB1. The study aimed to test whether signatures of past pathogen exposure could be identified by cataloging public T cell receptors. A separate validation cohort of about 110 different subjects was used in addition to the roughly 700-subject first cohort. Both class I and class II loci were covered by HLA typing, at four-digit resolution. Because of strong linkage in the cohort, five DR-DQ haplotypes were treated as single units for association and clustering. In a later analysis, previously published TCR beta repertoires from fewer than 750 donors were re-analyzed and high-resolution HLA genotyping was added so that TCR occurrence patterns could be studied. To decide whether each TCR beta V gene segment behaved as functional or pseudogenic, an earlier analysis of nearly 600 of the donors relied on high-throughput TCR beta sequencing. Donor age, sex, ethnicity and CMV serostatus were collected together with the repertoire data. Using immunosequencing, the study profiled T cell repertoires from about 620 subjects and related those repertoires to cytomegalovirus serostatus. Here is what the overall study found, with its caveats: A further reported finding was that TCR beta sequences accurately predicted the HLA-A and HLA-B alleles for most subjects in the first cohort. While some public TCRs were present in many individuals, most TCR sequences turned up only very rarely across donors. According to a later analysis, TCR association rates differed among HLA loci, with DRB1 alleles showing the most associated TCRs and HLA-C alleles showing the fewest. Correlated functional status among segregating V segments might be attributable to linkage disequilibrium, but an unknown experimental factor could not be ruled out. In vitro tests confirmed that three of the cytomegalovirus-associated TCR beta chains recognize cytomegalovirus antigens. A later analysis reported that several top co-occurrence clusters appeared linked to parvovirus B19, influenza, CMV and Epstein-Barr virus. Because some donors lacked HLA typing at each locus, the association tests relied only on the typed subset. The presence/absence analyses assumed that sequencing depth was roughly uniform across donors, and that assumption may not be true. For the cohort, immune exposure information was limited to CMV serostatus. In a later genetic analysis, fewer N-insertions in productive TCRs were reported among donors in an Asian-associated ancestry cluster than the roughly 700-donor mean. In the study, around 150 TCR beta chains were listed as associated with cytomegalovirus. This cohort had only TCR beta chains sequenced, and the lack of alpha or paired-chain data limited which features could be detected. The 87-base-pair reads could not distinguish some IMGT-functional V segments, including TRBV6-2 and TRBV6-3, so those segments were excluded. In a later genetic analysis, a missense DCLRE1C variant was associated with V-gene and J-gene trimming of TCR beta chains, and the association was replicated in an independent cohort. The authors suggested that the approach could potentially be extended to other disease states and immunological phenotypes. In a later analysis, most CMV-associated TCR beta chains were found to appear HLA-restricted, with HLA associations seemingly driven largely by CMV exposure. The classifier was reported to diagnose cytomegalovirus status with high specificity and sensitivity in both the original cohort and the validation cohort. In a later analysis, HLA-associated TCR beta chains showed more clonal expansion and lower generation probabilities than non-associated chains that were equally common. At a false discovery rate of 0.05, a later analysis linked approximately 18,000 TCR beta sequences to specific HLA alleles. Because counts were too low, 15 or so rarely observed V segments, including chromosome 9 orphons, were excluded from the earlier analysis of 587 of the donors. When HLA alleles, especially DR and DQ, strongly co-occurred, attributing TCR associations to individual alleles was difficult. A group of highly shared sequence variants was considered likely to be a technical artifact of the sequencing pipeline. Broadly in line with IMGT annotations, most TCR beta V segments showed up in productive rearrangements about 87% or about 30% of the time in an earlier analysis of several hundred of the donors.

In total, about 650 healthy bone marrow donors made up the cohort. At the time of sampling, every cohort member was nominally healthy, though immune exposures that went unrecorded were likely present. The donor was CMV seronegative and was included in the group of several hundred seronegative cohort members. Each donor provided a peripheral blood sample, and peripheral blood mononuclear cells were used for TCR beta sequencing. The Qiagen DNeasy Blood Extraction Kit was used to extract genomic DNA from the blood cell samples. Details on this clone: Its antigen is still unknown. One end of the junction fails to match germline, which may point to a read error. The same CDR3 also results from other DNA sequences found in this sample.

CDR1 and CDR2 are read off the germline V gene (reference sequence) as LNHDA and SQIVND. The CDR3 spans 14 residues, from the cysteine through the phenylalanine. Only the CDR3 DNA stays, 42 bases, in frame from base 1. Library preparation was by the immunoSEQ multiplex PCR assay. For the multiplex PCR, a mixture combining 60 forward primers for TCR Vbeta segments and 13 reverse primers for TCR Jbeta segments was used. Amplification of the CDR3 region of rearranged TCR beta genes was performed with a multiplex PCR assay on genomic DNA. Amplified TCR beta libraries were sequenced as 87-base-pair reads on the Illumina HiSeq System. The authors' pipeline ran thus. In a later analysis, roughly 80 million unique TCR beta chains were counted across the 500 to 700 repertoires, and some 10 million of these chains were shared by at least two donors. Raw reads were error-corrected and collapsed into unique sequences by a nearest-neighbor algorithm in which closely related sequences were merged to remove PCR and sequencing errors. To assign V, D and J gene segments, CDR3 sequences were aligned to IMGT reference sequences. Each retained sequence needed at least a six-nucleotide match to both a V gene segment and a J gene segment. Rearrangements were classified as productive when the CDR3 lacked stop codons and remained in frame with V and J, and all other rearrangements were classified as non-productive. CDR3 was defined by IMGT convention, running from the second conserved V-encoded cysteine to the conserved J-encoded phenylalanine. The earlier analysis of about 590 of the donors excluded sequences that lacked an unambiguous match to a single V gene segment. An earlier analysis of 587 of the donors called V segments functional above 56.7% productive rearrangements and segregating when the between-donor standard deviation exceeded 5%. A statistical classification framework was developed to diagnose cytomegalovirus status using the catalog of TCR beta chain sequences. V and J gene assignment, in a later analysis, came from comparing TCR nucleotide sequences with IMGT/GENE-DB human TR gene sequences. In a later analysis, CDR3 sequences and most-parsimonious VDJ recombination scenarios were assigned using the TCRdist pipeline. In a later analysis, each TCR beta chain was defined by its CDR3 amino acid sequence together with its V-gene family, and reads without a unique V-gene family were excluded. To address suspected cross-contamination and a sequencing artifact, a later analysis removed some 620 highly shared, low-generation-probability nucleotide sequences. In a later analysis, a clonal expansion index was calculated for each public chain from normalized within-repertoire ranks of inferred template counts. Generation probabilities in a later analysis came from a VDJ recombination model fitted to out-of-frame rearrangements, and those results were checked against IGoR. In a later analysis, TCR-TCR, TCR-HLA and TCR-CMV co-occurrence was scored with hypergeometric tests, and a repertoire-size bias correction was applied to TCR pairs. A later analysis estimated false discovery rates by permuting HLA or CMV assignments 20 times. In a later analysis, co-occurring TCRs were grouped with DBSCAN, and TCRdist sequence similarity was added when clustering was performed within HLA-allele-positive subsets. Co-occurrence clustering excluded repertoires with fewer than 30,000 or more than 120,000 public chains, plus five with anomalous nucleotide sharing. Here the immuneACCESS table is served through TCRdb, limited to in-frame sequences with V and J called. Missing clones are a known gap in these copies; in checked studies unresolved V genes cover under half, and the rest lacks a known reason. V, J and clone size derive from that table, while D and trimming were established from the DNA sequence. Present in this sample are roughly 190,000 clones, about 90% of which were seen just once. Jointly, the top ten make up over 1% of the sample.

Here the chain combines TRBV19 and TRBJ1-1, with 7 bases aligning to TRBD1. This TCR was recovered from a man younger than 45 in good health and CMV-seronegative. Material for sequencing was PBMCs. The CDR3 reads as follows: CASRGTARDTEAFF. The DNA reads TGTGCTAGTAGGGGGACAGCGAGGGACACTGAAGCTTTCTTT.